The entry below gives a single TCR beta chain sequence along with its context. Germline CDR1 is SGHRS and CDR2 is YFSETQ. The CDR3 consists of 14 residues. V was clipped by 1 base and J by 10 bases, with 15 bases between them. This sample was included in a study of PD-1 blockade in mismatch repair-deficient tumors. The table came from immunoSEQ multiplex PCR; TCRdb's copy has only in-frame clones and leaves some out. Of around 100,000 clones listed, about 83% are singletons. The chain uses TRBV5-1 and TRBJ2-1; possibly TRBD2 for D (5 bases). This specimen was peripheral blood, taken about 60 weeks after starting pembrolizumab. The receptor was derived from an adult with mismatch repair-deficient cancer. In DNA form, the CDR3 reads TGCGCCAGCAGCTTGCTACCCCACGCGGGCGAGCAGTTCTTC. Its translation is CASSLLPHAGEQFF. Together with reference TRBV5-1 and TRBJ2-1, the CDR3 gives the full variable domain: KAGVTQTPRYLIKTRGQQVTLSCSPISGHRSVSWYQQTPGQGLQFLFEYFSETQRNKGNFPGRFSGRQFSNSRSEMNVSTLELGDSALYLCASSLLPHAGEQFFGPGTRLTVL.